The sequence of this TCR beta chain was determined in a study of beta chain features in type 1 diabetes. Study results and caveats: It was possible that PCR favored shorter templates, equally so in patients and controls.

CDR1 is LGHNA, CDR2 YNFKEQ, per germline. The CDR3 runs 15 residues. V was trimmed by 0 bases and J by 2 bases, leaving 11 bases between them. The sequenced template was cDNA made from the entire isolated RNA. Only in-frame clones appear in the TCRdb table, and some are missing; sequencing was by immunoSEQ multiplex PCR. The sample holds 200,000 to 250,000 clones; 27% are singletons and the top ten take approximately 4%. A note on this clone: Its antigen is unidentified.

V and J are TRBV4-2 and TRBJ2-7; D unclear. Sequencing used central memory CD4+ T cells from blood. The TCR sequence derives from a man aged 30-40 years in good health. The CDR3 loop reads CASSQDLGSPYEQYF. The CDR3 coding sequence is TGTGCCAGCAGCCAAGATCTGGGCAGTCCCTACGAGCAGTACTTC.